These 26 T cell receptor beta chains share one sample of origin, sequenced in a study of blood T cell repertoires in COVID-19. Assay: immunoSEQ multiplex PCR; the TCRdb copy retains only in-frame clones and omits some. The table has roughly 200,000 clones, around 88% seen once; the top ten hold under 4.5%. The sequenced sample consisted of peripheral blood. These receptors came from a woman aged 30 to 39 with acute or convalescent COVID-19.

The V call is TRBV3-1 (or the pseudogene TRBV3-2), the J call TRBJ2-7; 13 bases map to TRBD2. V lost 6 bases to trimming and J lost 2 bases; unmatched junction nucleotides: 4. Germline lookup yields CDR1 LGHDT and CDR2 YNNKEL (reference sequence). This CDR3 is built from 15 residues. The CDR3 DNA reads TGTGCCAGCAGGGGGGGGACTAGCGGGACCTACGAGCAGTACTTC. Translation gives CASRGGTSGTYEQYF.

V gene TRBV7-9 combines with J gene TRBJ2-2; TRBD1 agrees at 9 bases. The V and J ends lost 4 bases and 6 bases, in that order; junction bases with no gene match: 9. The CDR3 covers 16 residues. CDR1 SEHNR and CDR2 FQNEAQ come from the germline V gene (reference sequence). The DNA of the CDR3 is TGTGCCAGCAGCTACGGACAGGGGATATTGGCCGGGGAGCTGTTTTTT. Translation gives CASSYGQGILAGELFF.

The chain joins TRBV9 to TRBJ2-2, with D hard to call. The CDR3 is 13 amino acids. Trimming took off 6 bases at V and 2 bases at J, with 8 bases between the two ends. Germline loops: CDR1 SGDLS, CDR2 YYNGEE. In DNA form, the CDR3 reads TGTGCCAGCAAAAACAGAAACACCGGGGAGCTGTTTTTT. This encodes CASKNRNTGELFF.

The J gene is TRBJ2-1, the V gene TRBV2; D is uncertain. The CDR3 consists of 13 residues. Trimming took off 8 bases at V and 0 bases at J, with 8 bases between the two ends. Germline V gene sequence: CDR1 SNHLY, CDR2 FYNNEI. CDR3: CASHSSSYNEQFF. DNA for the CDR3: TGTGCCAGCCACTCAAGCTCCTACAATGAGCAGTTCTTC.

The rearrangement uses TRBV7-2 and TRBJ2-2; 12 nucleotides agree with TRBD2. V lost 2 bases, J lost 7 bases, and 8 bases stayed unmatched. The CDR3 runs to 17 residues. Germline V gives CDR1 SGHTA, CDR2 FQGNSA. CDR3 DNA sequence: TGTGCCAGCAGCTTACGACTAGCGGGAGAAGGGGGCGGGGAGCTGTTTTTT. Its translation is CASSLRLAGEGGGELFF.

The chain links TRBV5-1 to TRBJ2-4; D may be TRBD1 (6 bases). The CDR3 runs to 12 residues. V gave up 4 bases and J gave up 6 bases, with 8 bases separating them. CDR1 and CDR2 from the germline V gene are SGHRS and YFSETQ. In DNA form, the CDR3 reads TGCGCCAGCAGCCTACAGGGAAACATTCAGTACTTC. Translating gives CASSLQGNIQYF.

The chain is built from TRBV5-1 and TRBJ2-4; TRBD2 is a possible D gene (5 bases). Trimming cost V 0 bases and J 0 bases, with 7 bases left between them. The CDR3 totals 15 residues. CDR1 is SGHRS, CDR2 YFSETQ, per germline. The DNA for the CDR3 is TGCGCCAGCAGCTTGGGACTACTAGCCAAAAACATTCAGTACTTC. Translating it yields CASSLGLLAKNIQYF.

The gene calls are TRBV29-1 and TRBJ2-1; D ambiguous. Trimming took off 4 bases at V and 9 bases at J, with 7 bases between the two ends. The CDR3 has 10 residues. Looked up from germline, CDR1 is SQVTM and CDR2 is ANQGSEA. CDR3 nucleotide sequence: TGCAGCGTTGTGGCGGTTGAGCAGTTCTTC. Protein: CSVVAVEQFF.

CDR3 loop: CASGRSPYGYTF. CDR3 bases: TGTGCCAGCGGTCGGAGCCCTTATGGCTACACCTTC. The rearrangement uses TRBV28 and TRBJ1-2; D remains unclear. This CDR3 comprises 12 residues. CDR1 and CDR2 from the germline V gene are MDHEN and SYDVKM. Trimming took off 8 bases at V and 5 bases at J, with 12 bases between the two ends.

This clone was detected a few times. The V call is TRBV10-3, the J call TRBJ2-2, with D possibly being TRBD2 (6 bases). CDR3 length: 14 residues. Trimming stripped 7 bases from V and 4 bases from J, with 13 bases between. The germline gives CDR1 ENHRY, CDR2 SYGVKD. The CDR3 DNA reads as TGTGCCATCATGCCCGGGAGCGGCACCGGGGAGCTGTTTTTT. It is translated as CAIMPGSGTGELFF.

The V gene is TRBV7-2, the J gene TRBJ2-3; TRBD1 matches at 8 bases. CDR1 and CDR2 from the germline V gene are SGHTA and FQGNSA. This CDR3 is built from 13 residues. After removal of 6 bases from V and 6 bases from J, the junction contained 5 bases not matched to a gene. The CDR3 bases are TGTGCCAGCAGTGTGGACAGGGAGGATACGCAGTATTTT. As protein: CASSVDREDTQYF.

The chain couples TRBV30 to TRBJ1-5; 9 bases align to TRBD1. This CDR3 contains 14 residues. Germline V gene data show CDR1 as GTSNPN and CDR2 as SVGIG (reference sequence). The J segment lost 5 bases and the V segment lost 2 bases, leaving 4 bases of the junction unmatched. CDR3 residues: CAWSNNRGHQPQHF. CDR3 coding DNA: TGTGCCTGGAGTAATAACAGGGGGCATCAGCCCCAGCATTTT.

V usage is TRBV28 and J usage is TRBJ1-1, with D possibly being TRBD1 (5 bases). The germline V and J ends were trimmed by 1 base and 6 bases, with 9 bases remaining between them. Germline V gives CDR1 MDHEN, CDR2 SYDVKM. The CDR3 length is 13 residues. The CDR3 DNA reads as TGTGCCAGCAGTTTATCCGGGACTCCTGAAGCTTTCTTT. As protein: CASSLSGTPEAFF. The whole variable domain, remainder taken from reference TRBV28 and TRBJ1-1, is DVKVTQSSRYLVKRTGEKVFLECVQDMDHENMFWYRQDPGLGLRLIYFSYDVKMKEKGDIPEGYSVSREKKERFSLILESASTNQTSMYLCASSLSGTPEAFFGQGTRLTVV.

The chain couples TRBV7-9 to TRBJ2-1; 7 bases align to TRBD1. Trimming removed 2 bases from V and 11 bases from J; junction bases left unmatched: 9. This CDR3 is 14 amino acids long. The germline gives CDR1 SEHNR, CDR2 FQNEAQ (reference sequence). CDR3 in amino acids: CASSLLTGPGKQFF. The CDR3 DNA reads TGTGCCAGCAGCTTATTGACAGGGCCCGGGAAGCAGTTCTTC.

The chain joins TRBV19 to TRBJ1-1; D not resolved. This CDR3 is built from 14 residues. Looked up from germline, CDR1 is LNHDA and CDR2 is SQIVND (reference sequence). The germline V and J ends were trimmed by 4 bases and 2 bases, with 11 bases remaining between them. CDR3 residues: CASSTYGSNTEAFF. The CDR3 region has the DNA TGTGCCAGTAGTACTTATGGCAGTAACACTGAAGCTTTCTTT.

The chain carries TRBV2 and TRBJ2-5; tentative D call: TRBD1 (5 bases). The CDR3 is 12 residues long. The ends were cut back, 8 bases at V and 2 bases at J, with 9 bases in the middle. The germline V gene has CDR1 SNHLY and CDR2 FYNNEI. This CDR3 reads CASSGRQETQYF. The CDR3 DNA is TGTGCCAGCTCAGGGCGGCAAGAGACCCAGTACTTC.

The V and J genes are TRBV7-9 and TRBJ2-2; D gene ambiguous. CDR3 length equals 14 residues. Trimming removed 3 bases at V and 6 bases at J, with 11 bases between. The V gene's germline CDR1 is SEHNR and CDR2 FQNEAQ (reference sequence). As DNA, the CDR3 is TGTGCCAGCAGCTTCCAAGGCGGCGCCGGGGAGCTGTTTTTT. This sequence encodes CASSFQGGAGELFF.

V is TRBV28 and J is TRBJ1-5; D perhaps matches TRBD1 (5 bases). V lost 3 bases and J lost 7, with 7 bases in between. Germline V CDR1 and CDR2: MDHEN, SYDVKM. The CDR3 runs 12 residues. Written as DNA, the CDR3 is TGTGCCAGCAGTTTGCGACAGCAGCCCCAGCATTTT. Protein sequence: CASSLRQQPQHF.

This rearrangement joins TRBV25-1 to TRBJ2-1, with 8 bases aligning to TRBD1. Germline values: CDR1 MGHDK, CDR2 SYGVNS. V lost 7 bases and J lost 8; bases outside the gene matches: 7. This CDR3 region has 13 residues. The CDR3 region is CASTGQGKDEQFF. CDR3 coding DNA: TGTGCCAGCACCGGACAGGGTAAGGATGAGCAGTTCTTC.

This clone appeared a few times. V usage is TRBV6-2 or TRBV6-3 and J usage is TRBJ2-7; 7 nucleotides line up with TRBD2. V lost 2 bases and J lost 4; bases outside the gene matches: 2. Germline V gene lookup returns CDR1 MNHEY and CDR2 SVGEGT. There are 13 residues in the CDR3. In DNA, the CDR3 is TGTGCCAGCAGTTACCTAGCGGATTACGAGCAGTACTTC. Translating it yields CASSYLADYEQYF.

The rearrangement links TRBV29-1 to TRBJ2-3; TRBD2 agrees at 7 bases. The CDR3 extends over 15 amino acids. From germline, CDR1 is SQVTM and CDR2 ANQGSEA. After removal of 5 bases from V and 1 base from J, the junction contained 9 bases not matched to a gene. This CDR3 is CSVTTQAGRTDTQYF. The CDR3, as DNA: TGCAGCGTTACCACCCAAGCGGGACGCACAGATACGCAGTATTTT.

In DNA, the CDR3 is TGTGCCAGTAGTATCTCTTTAGCGAACACTGAAGCTTTCTTT. Translating it yields CASSISLANTEAFF. The chain links TRBV19 to TRBJ1-1, with D uncertain. V was trimmed by 3 bases and J by 1 base, leaving 9 bases between them. The CDR3 covers 14 residues. Germline CDR1 and CDR2: LNHDA and SQIVND (reference sequence).

The J gene is TRBJ1-2, the V gene TRBV3-1 (or the pseudogene TRBV3-2), with TRBD1 as a possible D gene (6 bases). This CDR3 has 12 amino acids. V dropped 4 bases and J dropped 7 bases, with 10 bases sitting between them. Per the germline V gene, CDR1 is LGHDT and CDR2 is YNNKEL (reference sequence). The CDR3, as DNA: TGTGCCAGCAGCCTTAACAGGGCTGGCTACACCTTC. Translation: CASSLNRAGYTF.

The rearrangement uses TRBV12-3 or TRBV12-4 and TRBJ1-3; TRBD1 agrees at 7 bases. The CDR3 loop spans 13 amino acids. The ends lost 6 bases at V and 4 bases at J; junction bases unmatched: 3. The CDR3 region has the DNA TGTGCCAGCAGGGGACAGTTCGGAAACACCATATATTTT. Its protein is CASRGQFGNTIYF.

The chain links TRBV2 to TRBJ2-1; no reliable D call. Germline CDR1 and CDR2: SNHLY and FYNNEI. This CDR3 has 11 residues. The V end was cut by 2 bases, the J end by 12 bases, with 8 bases between. CDR3 bases: TGTGCCAGCAGTGAACAGGCAGGGCAGTTCTTC. This gives the protein CASSEQAGQFF. Based on the CDR3 plus reference TRBV2 and TRBJ2-1, the full variable domain is EPEVTQTPSHQVTQMGQEVILRCVPISNHLYFYWYRQILGQKVEFLVSFYNNEISEKSEIFDDQFSVERPDGSNFTLKIRSTKLEDSAMYFCASSEQAGQFFGPGTRLTVL.

The genes are TRBV28 and TRBJ2-1; the match to TRBD2 covers 12 bases. Germline trimming cut 9 bases from V and 6 bases from J; bases unmatched to any gene: 9. The germline V gene has CDR1 MDHEN and CDR2 SYDVKM. The CDR3 length is 15 residues. The CDR3 nucleotides are TGTGCCAGTGAGACTAGCGGGAGTGTGGCCAATGAGCAGTTCTTC. It encodes CASETSGSVANEQFF.